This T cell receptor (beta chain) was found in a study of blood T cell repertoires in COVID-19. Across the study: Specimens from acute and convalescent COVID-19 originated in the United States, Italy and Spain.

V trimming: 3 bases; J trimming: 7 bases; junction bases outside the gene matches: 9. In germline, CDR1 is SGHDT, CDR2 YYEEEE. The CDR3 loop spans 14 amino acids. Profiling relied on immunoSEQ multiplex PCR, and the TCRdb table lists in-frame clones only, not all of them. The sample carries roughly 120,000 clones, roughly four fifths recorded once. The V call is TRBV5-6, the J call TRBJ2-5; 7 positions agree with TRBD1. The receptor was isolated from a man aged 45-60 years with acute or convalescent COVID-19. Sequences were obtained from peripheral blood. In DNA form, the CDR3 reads TGTGCCAGCAGCTCGGGACAGCCTGGGGGGACCCAGTACTTC. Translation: CASSSGQPGGTQYF.